The clone carrying this T cell receptor beta chain was seen a handful of times. Antigen: not known. This entry belongs to a study of lymphopenia after photon versus proton radiotherapy. Generated by immunoSEQ multiplex PCR, the TCRdb table keeps only in-frame clones and is missing some. The sample has over 50,000 clones, around 86% seen once. Notes on the study in general: Better survival with proton therapy was suggested as possible, not demonstrated. After lymphocyte nadir, photon-treated repertoires showed oligoclonal expansion, especially CD8+ Temra.

The CDR3 spans 20 residues. The germline V and J ends were trimmed by 6 bases and 5 bases, with 32 bases remaining between them. The germline gives CDR1 SGHNT, CDR2 YYREEE (reference sequence). The starting material was peripheral blood, obtained from a patient treated with photon-based radiotherapy. The source is a middle-aged man with gastric cancer. V gene TRBV5-4 combines with J gene TRBJ1-4; D gene unclear. CDR3 amino acids: CASNPIQDARFLSRNEKLFF. DNA for the CDR3: TGTGCCAGCAACCCAATCCAGGACGCTCGCTTCCTTTCGCGAAATGAAAAACTGTTTTTT.